This T cell receptor (beta chain) was identified during a study of cytomegalovirus exposure and HLA in healthy donors. Study outcomes and limitations: Later work found most CMV-associated TCR beta chains apparently HLA-restricted. Cytomegalovirus status was reportedly diagnosed by the classifier with high specificity and sensitivity.

On this clone: The antigen is undetermined.

The CDR3 contains 16 residues. Germline values: CDR1 LNHDA, CDR2 SQIVND (reference sequence). The V end was cut by 4 bases, the J end by 1 base, with 16 bases between. Vbeta (60) and Jbeta (13) primers were used in the PCR. Generated by immunoSEQ multiplex PCR, the TCRdb table keeps only in-frame clones and is missing some. The sample carries roughly 120,000 clones, 6.5% to 9.5% recorded once. This sequence was found in a middle-aged man in good health and CMV-seronegative. This chain joins TRBV19 and TRBJ1-1; a weak D match, TRBD1 (5 bases). The sequenced sample was PBMCs. CDR3 DNA sequence: TGTGCCAGTAGTAAAGGAGCGGGGACCTGGAACACTGAAGCTTTCTTT. Translated, it gives CASSKGAGTWNTEAFF.